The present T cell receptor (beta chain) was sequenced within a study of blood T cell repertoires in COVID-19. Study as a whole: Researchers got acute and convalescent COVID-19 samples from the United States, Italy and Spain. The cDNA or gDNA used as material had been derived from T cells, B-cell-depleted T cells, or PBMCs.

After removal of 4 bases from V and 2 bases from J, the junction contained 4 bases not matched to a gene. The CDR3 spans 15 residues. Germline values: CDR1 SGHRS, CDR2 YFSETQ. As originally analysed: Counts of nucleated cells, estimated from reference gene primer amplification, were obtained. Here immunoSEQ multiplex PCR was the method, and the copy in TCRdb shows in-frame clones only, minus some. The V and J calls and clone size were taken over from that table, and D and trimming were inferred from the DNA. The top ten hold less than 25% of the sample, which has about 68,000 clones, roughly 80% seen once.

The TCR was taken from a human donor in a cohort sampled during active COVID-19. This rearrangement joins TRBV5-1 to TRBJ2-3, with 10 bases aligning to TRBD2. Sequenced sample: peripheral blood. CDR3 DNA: TGCGCCAGCAGCCTAGCGGGAGTCCTCACAGATACGCAGTATTTT. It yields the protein CASSLAGVLTDTQYF.